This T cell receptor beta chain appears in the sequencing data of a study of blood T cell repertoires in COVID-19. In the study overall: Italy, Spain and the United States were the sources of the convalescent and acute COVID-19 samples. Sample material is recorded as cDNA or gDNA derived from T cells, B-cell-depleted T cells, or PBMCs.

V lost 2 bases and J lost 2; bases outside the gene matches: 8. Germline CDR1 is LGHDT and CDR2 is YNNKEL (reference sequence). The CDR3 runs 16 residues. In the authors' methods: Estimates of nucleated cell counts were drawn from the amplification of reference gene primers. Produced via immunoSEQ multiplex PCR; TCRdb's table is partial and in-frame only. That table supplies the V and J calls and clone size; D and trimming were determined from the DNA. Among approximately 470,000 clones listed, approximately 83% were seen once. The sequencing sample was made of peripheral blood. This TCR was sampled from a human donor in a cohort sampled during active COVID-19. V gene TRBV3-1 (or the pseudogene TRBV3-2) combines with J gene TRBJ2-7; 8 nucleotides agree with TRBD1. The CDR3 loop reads CASSQQWTGRTYEQYF. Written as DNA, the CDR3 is TGTGCCAGCAGCCAACAATGGACAGGGCGGACCTACGAGCAGTACTTC.